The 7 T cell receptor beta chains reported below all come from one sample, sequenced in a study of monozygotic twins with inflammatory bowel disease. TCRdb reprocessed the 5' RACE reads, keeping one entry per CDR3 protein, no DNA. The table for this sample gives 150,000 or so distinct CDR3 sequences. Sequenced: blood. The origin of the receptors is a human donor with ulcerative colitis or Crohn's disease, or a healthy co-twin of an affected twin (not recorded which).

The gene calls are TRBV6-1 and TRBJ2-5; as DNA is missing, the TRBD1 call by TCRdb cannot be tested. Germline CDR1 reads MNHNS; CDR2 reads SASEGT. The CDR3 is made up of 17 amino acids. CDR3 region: CASRHWGISSRRETQYF.

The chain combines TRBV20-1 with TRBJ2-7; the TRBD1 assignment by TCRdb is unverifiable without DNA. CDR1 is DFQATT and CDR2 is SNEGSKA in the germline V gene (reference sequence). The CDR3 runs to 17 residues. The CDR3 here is CSASYGTVSRVTYEQYF.

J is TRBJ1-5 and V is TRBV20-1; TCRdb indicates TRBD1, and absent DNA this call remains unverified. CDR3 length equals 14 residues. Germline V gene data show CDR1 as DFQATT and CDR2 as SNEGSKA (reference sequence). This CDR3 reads CSARGDRLNQPQHF.

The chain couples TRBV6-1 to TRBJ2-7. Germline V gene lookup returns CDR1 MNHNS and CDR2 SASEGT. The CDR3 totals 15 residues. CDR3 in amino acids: CASSEARLFSYEQYF.

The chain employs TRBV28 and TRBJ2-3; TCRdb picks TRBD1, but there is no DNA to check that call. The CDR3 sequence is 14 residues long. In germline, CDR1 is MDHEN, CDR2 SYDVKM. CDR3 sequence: CASSESRDADTQYF.

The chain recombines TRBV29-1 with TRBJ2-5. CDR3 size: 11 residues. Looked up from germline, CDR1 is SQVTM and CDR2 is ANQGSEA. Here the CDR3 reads CSVVGEETQYF.

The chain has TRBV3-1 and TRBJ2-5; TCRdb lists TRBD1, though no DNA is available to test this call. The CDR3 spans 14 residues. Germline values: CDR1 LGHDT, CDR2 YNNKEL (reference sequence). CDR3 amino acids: CASSQAGAQETQYF.